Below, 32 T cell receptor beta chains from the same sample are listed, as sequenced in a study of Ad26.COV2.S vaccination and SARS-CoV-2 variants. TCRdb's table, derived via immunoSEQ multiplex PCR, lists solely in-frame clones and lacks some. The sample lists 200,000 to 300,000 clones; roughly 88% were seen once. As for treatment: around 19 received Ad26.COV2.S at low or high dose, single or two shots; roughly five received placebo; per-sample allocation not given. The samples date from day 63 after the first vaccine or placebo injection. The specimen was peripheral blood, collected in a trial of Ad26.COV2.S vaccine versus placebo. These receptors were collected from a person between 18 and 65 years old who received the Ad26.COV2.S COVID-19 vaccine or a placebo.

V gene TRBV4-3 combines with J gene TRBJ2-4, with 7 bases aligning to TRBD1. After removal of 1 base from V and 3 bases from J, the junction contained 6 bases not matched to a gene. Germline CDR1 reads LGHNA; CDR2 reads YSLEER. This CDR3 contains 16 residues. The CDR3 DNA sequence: TGCGCCAGCAGCCAAGCAGGGGGAAGCGACAAAAACATTCAGTACTTC. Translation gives CASSQAGGSDKNIQYF.

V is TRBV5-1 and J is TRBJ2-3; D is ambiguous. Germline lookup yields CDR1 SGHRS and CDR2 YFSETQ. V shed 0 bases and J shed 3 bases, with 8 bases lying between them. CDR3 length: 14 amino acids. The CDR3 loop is CASSLGGLTDTQYF. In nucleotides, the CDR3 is TGCGCCAGCAGCTTGGGAGGATTGACAGATACGCAGTATTTT.

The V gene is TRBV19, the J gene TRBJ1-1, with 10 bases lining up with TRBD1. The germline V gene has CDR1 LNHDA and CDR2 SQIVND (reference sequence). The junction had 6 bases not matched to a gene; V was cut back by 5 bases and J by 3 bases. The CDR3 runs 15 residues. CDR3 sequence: CASSLTGTGDTEAFF. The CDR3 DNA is TGTGCCAGTAGTTTAACCGGGACAGGGGACACTGAAGCTTTCTTT.

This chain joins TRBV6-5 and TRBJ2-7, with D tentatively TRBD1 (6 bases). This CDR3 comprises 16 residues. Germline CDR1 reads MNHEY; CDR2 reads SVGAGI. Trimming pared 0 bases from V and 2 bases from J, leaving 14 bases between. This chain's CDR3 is CASSYSRGDITYEQYF. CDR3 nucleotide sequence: TGTGCCAGCAGTTACTCGAGAGGGGACATAACCTACGAGCAGTACTTC.

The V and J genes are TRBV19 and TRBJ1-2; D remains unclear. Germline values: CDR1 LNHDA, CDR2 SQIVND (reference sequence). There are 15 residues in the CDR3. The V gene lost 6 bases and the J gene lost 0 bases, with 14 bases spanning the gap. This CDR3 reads CASRAQRHTNYGYTF. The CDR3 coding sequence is TGTGCCAGTAGGGCGCAAAGGCATACTAACTATGGCTACACCTTC.

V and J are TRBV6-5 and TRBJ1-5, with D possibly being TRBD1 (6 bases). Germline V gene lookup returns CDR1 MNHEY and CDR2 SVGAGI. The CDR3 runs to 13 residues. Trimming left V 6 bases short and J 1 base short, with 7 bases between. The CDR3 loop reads CASRGQSNQPQHF. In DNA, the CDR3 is TGTGCCAGCAGAGGACAGAGCAATCAGCCCCAGCATTTT.

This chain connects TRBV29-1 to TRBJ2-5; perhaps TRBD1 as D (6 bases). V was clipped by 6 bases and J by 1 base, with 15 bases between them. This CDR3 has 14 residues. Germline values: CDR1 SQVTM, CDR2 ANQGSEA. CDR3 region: CSVATGQTQETQYF. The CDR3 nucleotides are TGCAGCGTGGCGACAGGACAGACCCAAGAGACCCAGTACTTC. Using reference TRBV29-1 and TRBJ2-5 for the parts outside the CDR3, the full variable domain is SAVISQKPSRDICQRGTSLTIQCQVDSQVTMMFWYRQQPGQSLTLIATANQGSEATYESGFVIDKFPISRPNLTFSTLTVSNMSPEDSSIYLCSVATGQTQETQYFGPGTRLLVL.

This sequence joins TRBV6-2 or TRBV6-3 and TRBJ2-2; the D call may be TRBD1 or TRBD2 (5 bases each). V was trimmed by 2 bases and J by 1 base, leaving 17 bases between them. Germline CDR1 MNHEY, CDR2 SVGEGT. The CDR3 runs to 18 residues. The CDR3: CASSYPDAGTLNTGELFF. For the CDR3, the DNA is TGTGCCAGCAGTTACCCAGACGCCGGGACCCTGAACACCGGGGAGCTGTTTTTT.

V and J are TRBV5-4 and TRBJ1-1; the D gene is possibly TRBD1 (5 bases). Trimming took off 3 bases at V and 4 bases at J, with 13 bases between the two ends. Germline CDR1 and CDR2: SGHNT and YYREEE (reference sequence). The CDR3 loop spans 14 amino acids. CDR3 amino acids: CASSSRVLSTEAFF. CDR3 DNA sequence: TGTGCCAGCAGCTCCAGGGTCCTGAGCACTGAAGCTTTCTTT.

The CDR3 DNA reads as TGTGCCAGCAGCTTAGCAGGGACAGGGAGCGCTGAAGCTTTCTTT. This gives the protein CASSLAGTGSAEAFF. This rearrangement joins TRBV7-9 to TRBJ1-1; 9 bases fit TRBD1. V gave up 0 bases and J gave up 6 bases; unmatched junction bases: 5. CDR1 and CDR2 from the germline V gene are SEHNR and FQNEAQ (reference sequence). This CDR3 is built from 15 residues.

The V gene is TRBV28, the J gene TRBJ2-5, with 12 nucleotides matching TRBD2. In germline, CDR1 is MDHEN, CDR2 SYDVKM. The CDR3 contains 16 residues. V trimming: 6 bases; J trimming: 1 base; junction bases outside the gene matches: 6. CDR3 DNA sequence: TGTGCCAGCAGAAAAGGACTAGCGGGGTCCCAAGAGACCCAGTACTTC. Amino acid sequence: CASRKGLAGSQETQYF.

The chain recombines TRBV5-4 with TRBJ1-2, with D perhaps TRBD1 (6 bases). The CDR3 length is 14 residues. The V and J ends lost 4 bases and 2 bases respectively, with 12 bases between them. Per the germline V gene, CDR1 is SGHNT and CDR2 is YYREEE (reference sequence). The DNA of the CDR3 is TGTGCCAGCAGCAAACAGGGATCCAACTATGGCTACACCTTC. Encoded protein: CASSKQGSNYGYTF.

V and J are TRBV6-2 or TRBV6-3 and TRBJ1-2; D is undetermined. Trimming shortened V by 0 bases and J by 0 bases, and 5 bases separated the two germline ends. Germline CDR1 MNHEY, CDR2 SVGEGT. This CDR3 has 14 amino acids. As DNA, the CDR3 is TGTGCCAGCAGTTACTCGACAACTAACTATGGCTACACCTTC. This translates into CASSYSTTNYGYTF.

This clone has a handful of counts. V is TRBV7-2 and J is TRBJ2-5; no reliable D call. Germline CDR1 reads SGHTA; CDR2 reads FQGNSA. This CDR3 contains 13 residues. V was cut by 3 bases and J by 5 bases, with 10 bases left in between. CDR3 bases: TGTGCCAGCAGCTTCGGCCAGTGGGAGACCCAGTACTTC. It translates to CASSFGQWETQYF.

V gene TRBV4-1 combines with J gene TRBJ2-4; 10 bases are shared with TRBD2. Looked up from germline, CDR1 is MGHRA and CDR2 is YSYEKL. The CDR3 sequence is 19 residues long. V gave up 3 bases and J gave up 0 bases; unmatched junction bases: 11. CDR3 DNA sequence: TGCGCCAGCAGCCAGGGGGAACTAGCGGGGTCCCTAGCCAAAAACATTCAGTACTTC. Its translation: CASSQGELAGSLAKNIQYF.

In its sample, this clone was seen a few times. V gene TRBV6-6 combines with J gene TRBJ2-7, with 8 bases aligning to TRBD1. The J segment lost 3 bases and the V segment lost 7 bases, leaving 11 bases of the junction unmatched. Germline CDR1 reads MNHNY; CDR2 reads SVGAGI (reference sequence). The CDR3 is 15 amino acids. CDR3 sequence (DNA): TGTGCCAGCACCGACGGGACAGGCAAAAACTACGAGCAGTACTTC. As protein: CASTDGTGKNYEQYF.

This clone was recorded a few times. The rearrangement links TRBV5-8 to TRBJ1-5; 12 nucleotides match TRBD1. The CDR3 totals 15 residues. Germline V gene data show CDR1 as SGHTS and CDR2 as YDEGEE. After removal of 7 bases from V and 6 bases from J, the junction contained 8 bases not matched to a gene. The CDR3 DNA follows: TGTGCCAGCGGTGCTGGGGGACAGGGGGCTCAGCCCCAGCATTTT. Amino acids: CASGAGGQGAQPQHF.

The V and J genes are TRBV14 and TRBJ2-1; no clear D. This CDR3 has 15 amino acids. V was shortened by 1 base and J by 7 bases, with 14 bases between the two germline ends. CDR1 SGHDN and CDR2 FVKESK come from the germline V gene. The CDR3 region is CASSQGATVRNEQFF. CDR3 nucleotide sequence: TGTGCCAGCAGCCAAGGGGCTACCGTCCGAAATGAGCAGTTCTTC.

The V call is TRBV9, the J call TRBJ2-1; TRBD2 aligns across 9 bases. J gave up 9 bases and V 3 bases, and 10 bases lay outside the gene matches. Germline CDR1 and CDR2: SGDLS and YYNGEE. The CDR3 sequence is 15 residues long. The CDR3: CASSANPGLATEQFF. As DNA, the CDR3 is TGTGCCAGCAGCGCAAACCCGGGACTAGCTACTGAGCAGTTCTTC. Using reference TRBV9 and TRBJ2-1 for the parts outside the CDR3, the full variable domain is DSGVTQTPKHLITATGQRVTLRCSPRSGDLSVYWYQQSLDQGLQFLIQYYNGEERAKGNILERFSAQQFPDLHSELNLSSLELGDSALYFCASSANPGLATEQFFGPGTRLTVL.

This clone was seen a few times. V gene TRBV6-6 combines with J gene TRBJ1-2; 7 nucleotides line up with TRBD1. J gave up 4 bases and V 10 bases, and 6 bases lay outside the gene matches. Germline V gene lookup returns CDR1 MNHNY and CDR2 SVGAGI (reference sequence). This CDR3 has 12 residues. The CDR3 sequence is CATFDRAYGYTF. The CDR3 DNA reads TGTGCCACCTTCGACAGGGCCTATGGCTACACCTTC.

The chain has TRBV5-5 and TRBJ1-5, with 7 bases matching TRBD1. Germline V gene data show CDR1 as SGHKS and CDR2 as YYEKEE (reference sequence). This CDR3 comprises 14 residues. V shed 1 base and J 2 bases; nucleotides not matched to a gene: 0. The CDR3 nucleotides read TGTGCCAGCAGCTTGACAGGGGGCAATCAGCCCCAGCATTTT. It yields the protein CASSLTGGNQPQHF.

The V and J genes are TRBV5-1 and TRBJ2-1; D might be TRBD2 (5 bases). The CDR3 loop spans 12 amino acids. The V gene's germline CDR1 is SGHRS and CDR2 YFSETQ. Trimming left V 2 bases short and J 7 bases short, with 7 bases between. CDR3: CASSLIANEQFF. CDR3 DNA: TGCGCCAGCAGCTTAATAGCGAATGAGCAGTTCTTC.

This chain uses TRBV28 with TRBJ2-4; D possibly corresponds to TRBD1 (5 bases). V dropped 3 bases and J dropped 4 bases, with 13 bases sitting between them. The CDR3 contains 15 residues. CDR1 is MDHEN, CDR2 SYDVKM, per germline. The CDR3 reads CASSFLGERKNIQYF. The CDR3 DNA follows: TGTGCCAGCAGTTTTCTAGGGGAACGGAAAAACATTCAGTACTTC.

CDR3 sequence (DNA): TGTGCCAGCAGCTTTACAGGAACCTACGAGCAGTACTTC. This sequence encodes CASSFTGTYEQYF. The chain combines TRBV5-6 with TRBJ2-7; maybe TRBD1 (5 bases). With 2 bases removed from V and 2 bases from J, the gap between germline ends came to 8 bases. From germline, CDR1 is SGHDT and CDR2 YYEEEE. The CDR3 is made up of 13 amino acids.

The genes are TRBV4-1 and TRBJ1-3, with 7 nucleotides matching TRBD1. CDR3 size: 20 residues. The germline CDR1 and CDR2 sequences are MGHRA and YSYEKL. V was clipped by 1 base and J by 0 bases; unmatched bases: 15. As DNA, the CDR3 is TGCGCCAGCAGCCAAGTGCAGACAGGGCCTGACAGACGCTCTGGAAACACCATATATTTT. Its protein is CASSQVQTGPDRRSGNTIYF.

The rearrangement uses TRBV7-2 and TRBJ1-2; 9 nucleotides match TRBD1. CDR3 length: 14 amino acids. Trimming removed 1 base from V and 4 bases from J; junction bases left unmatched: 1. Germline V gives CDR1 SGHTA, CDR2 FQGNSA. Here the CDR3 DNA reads TGTGCCAGCAGCTTAGGACAGGGGGTCTATGGCTACACCTTC. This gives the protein CASSLGQGVYGYTF.

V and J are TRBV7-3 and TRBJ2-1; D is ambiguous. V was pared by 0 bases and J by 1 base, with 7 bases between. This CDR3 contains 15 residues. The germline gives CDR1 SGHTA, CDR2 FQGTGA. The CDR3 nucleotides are TGTGCCAGCAGCTTAACCCCCACTTCCTACAATGAGCAGTTCTTC. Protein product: CASSLTPTSYNEQFF.

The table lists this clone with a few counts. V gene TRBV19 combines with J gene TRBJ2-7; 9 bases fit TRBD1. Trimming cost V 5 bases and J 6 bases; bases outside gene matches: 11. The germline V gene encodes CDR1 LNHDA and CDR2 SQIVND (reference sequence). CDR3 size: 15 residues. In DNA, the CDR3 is TGTGCCAGTAGTGAATCCGGGACAGGGACTCGCGAGCAGTACTTC. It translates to CASSESGTGTREQYF.

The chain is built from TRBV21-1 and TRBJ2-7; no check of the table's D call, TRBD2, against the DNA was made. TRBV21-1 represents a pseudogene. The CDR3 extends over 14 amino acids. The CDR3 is CASSKGGNSYEQYF. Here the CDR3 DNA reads TGTGCCAGCAGCAAGGGAGGCAACTCCTACGAGCAGTACTTC.

CDR3 DNA sequence: TGTGCCAGCTCACCCTCGGGACAGGGTTATAATTCACCCCTCCACTTT. It encodes CASSPSGQGYNSPLHF. The chain is built from TRBV18 and TRBJ1-6; 9 nucleotides agree with TRBD1. The germline V gene encodes CDR1 KGHSH and CDR2 LQKENI. J was trimmed by 4 bases and V by 3 bases; bases with no gene match: 4. This CDR3 spans 16 amino acids. The full variable domain, in which reference TRBV18 and TRBJ1-6 provide the parts outside the CDR3, is NAGVMQNPRHLVRRRGQEARLRCSPMKGHSHVYWYRQLPEEGLKFMVYLQKENIIDESGMPKERFSAEFPKEGPSILRIQQVVRGDSAAYFCASSPSGQGYNSPLHFGNGTRLTVT.

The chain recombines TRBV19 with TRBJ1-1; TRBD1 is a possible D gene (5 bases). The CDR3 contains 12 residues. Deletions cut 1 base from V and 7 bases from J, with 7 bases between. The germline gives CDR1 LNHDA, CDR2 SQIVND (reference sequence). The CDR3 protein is CASSIGGLEAFF. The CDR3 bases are TGTGCCAGTAGTATAGGGGGCCTTGAAGCTTTCTTT.

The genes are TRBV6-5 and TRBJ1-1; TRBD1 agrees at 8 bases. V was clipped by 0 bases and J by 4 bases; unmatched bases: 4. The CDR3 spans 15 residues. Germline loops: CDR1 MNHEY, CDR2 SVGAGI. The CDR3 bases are TGTGCCAGCAGTTACTCCAGACAGGGGAGCACTGAAGCTTTCTTT. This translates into CASSYSRQGSTEAFF.